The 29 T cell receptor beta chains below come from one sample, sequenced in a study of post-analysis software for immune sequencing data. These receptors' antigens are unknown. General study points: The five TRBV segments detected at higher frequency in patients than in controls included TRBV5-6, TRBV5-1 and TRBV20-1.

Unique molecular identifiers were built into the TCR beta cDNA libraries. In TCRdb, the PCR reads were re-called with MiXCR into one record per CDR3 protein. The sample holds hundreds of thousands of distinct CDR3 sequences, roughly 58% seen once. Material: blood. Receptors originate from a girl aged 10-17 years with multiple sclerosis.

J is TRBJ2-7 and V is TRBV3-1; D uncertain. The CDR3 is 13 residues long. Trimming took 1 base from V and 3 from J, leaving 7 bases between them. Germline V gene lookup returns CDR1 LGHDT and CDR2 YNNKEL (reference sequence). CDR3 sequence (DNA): TGTGCCAGCAGCCAAGTTAACAGCTACGAGCAGTACTTC. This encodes CASSQVNSYEQYF.

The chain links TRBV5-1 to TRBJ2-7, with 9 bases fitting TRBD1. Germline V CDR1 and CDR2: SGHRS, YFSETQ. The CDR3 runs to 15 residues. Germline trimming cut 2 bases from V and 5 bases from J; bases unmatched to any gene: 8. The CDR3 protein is CASSFSRGQGHEQYF. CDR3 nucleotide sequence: TGCGCCAGCAGCTTTTCCCGAGGACAGGGGCACGAGCAGTACTTC.

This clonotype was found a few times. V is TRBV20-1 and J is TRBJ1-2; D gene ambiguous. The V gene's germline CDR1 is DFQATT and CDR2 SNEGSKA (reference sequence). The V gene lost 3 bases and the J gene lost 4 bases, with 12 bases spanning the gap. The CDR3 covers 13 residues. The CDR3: CSASPREPYGYTF. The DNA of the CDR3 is TGCAGTGCTAGCCCCCGGGAGCCCTATGGCTACACCTTC.

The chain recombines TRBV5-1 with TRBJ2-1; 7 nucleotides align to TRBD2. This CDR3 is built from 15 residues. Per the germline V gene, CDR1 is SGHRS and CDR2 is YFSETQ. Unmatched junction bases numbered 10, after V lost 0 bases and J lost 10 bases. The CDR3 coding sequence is TGCGCCAGCAGCTTGGGTGGCGGGAGTAAGGAGGAGCAGTTCTTC. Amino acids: CASSLGGGSKEEQFF.

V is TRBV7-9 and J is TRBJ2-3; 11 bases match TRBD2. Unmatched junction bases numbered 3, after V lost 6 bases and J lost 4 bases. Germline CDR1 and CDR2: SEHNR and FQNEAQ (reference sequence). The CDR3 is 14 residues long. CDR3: CASRLAGVPDTQYF. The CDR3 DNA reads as TGTGCCAGCAGACTAGCGGGAGTCCCAGATACGCAGTATTTT.

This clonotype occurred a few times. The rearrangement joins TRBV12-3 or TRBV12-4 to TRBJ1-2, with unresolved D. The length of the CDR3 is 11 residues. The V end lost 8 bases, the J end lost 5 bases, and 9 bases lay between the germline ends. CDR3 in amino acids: CASADGYGYTF. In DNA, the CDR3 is TGTGCCAGCGCCGACGGTTATGGCTACACCTTC.

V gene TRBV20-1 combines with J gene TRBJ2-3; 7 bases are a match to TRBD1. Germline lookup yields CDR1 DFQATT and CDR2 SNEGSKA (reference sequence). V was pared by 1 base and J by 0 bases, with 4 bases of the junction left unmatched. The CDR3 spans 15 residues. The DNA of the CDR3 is TGCAGTGCTAGAGCGACAGGGTCAAGCACAGATACGCAGTATTTT. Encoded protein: CSARATGSSTDTQYF.

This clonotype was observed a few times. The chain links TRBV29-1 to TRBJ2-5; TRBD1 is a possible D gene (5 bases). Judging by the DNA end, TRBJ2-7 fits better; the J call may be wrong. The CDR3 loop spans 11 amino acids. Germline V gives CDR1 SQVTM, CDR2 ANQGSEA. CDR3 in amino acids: CSVVQGYEQYF. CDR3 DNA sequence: TGCAGCGTTGTGCAGGGCTACGAGCAGTACTTC.

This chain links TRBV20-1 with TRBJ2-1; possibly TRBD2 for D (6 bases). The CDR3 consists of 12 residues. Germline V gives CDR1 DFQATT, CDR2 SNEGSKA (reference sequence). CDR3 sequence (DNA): TGCAGCCCTCGGGGGACCGACAATGAGCAGTTCTTC. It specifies CSPRGTDNEQFF.

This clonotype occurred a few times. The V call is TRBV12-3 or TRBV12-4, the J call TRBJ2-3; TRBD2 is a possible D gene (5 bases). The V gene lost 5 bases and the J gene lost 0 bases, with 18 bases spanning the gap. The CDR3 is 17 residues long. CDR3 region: CASSPADYLSSTDTQYF. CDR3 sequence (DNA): TGTGCCAGCAGTCCCGCCGACTATCTCTCTAGCACAGATACGCAGTATTTT.

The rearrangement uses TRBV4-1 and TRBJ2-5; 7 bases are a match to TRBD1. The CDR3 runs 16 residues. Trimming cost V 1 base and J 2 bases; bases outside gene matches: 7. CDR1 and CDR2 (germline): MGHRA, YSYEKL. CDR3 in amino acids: CASSQVPGQPQETQYF. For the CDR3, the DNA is TGCGCCAGCAGCCAAGTCCCGGGACAGCCTCAAGAGACCCAGTACTTC.

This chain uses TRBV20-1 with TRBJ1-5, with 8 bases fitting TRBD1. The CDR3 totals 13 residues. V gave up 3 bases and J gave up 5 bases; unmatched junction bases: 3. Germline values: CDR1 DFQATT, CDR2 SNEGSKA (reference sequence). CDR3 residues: CSASGQGHQPQHF. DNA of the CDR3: TGCAGTGCTAGTGGACAGGGCCATCAGCCCCAGCATTTT.

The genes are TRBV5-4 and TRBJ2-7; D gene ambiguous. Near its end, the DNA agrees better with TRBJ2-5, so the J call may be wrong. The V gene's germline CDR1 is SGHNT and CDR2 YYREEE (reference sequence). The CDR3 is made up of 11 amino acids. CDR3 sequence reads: CASTHEETQYF. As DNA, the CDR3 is TGTGCCAGCACTCACGAGGAGACCCAGTACTTC.

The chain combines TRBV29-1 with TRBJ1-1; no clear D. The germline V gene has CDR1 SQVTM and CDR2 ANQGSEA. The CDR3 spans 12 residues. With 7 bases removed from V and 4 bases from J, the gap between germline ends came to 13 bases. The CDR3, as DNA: TGCAGCGCGGCTCAGATGAGCACTGAAGCTTTCTTT. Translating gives CSAAQMSTEAFF.

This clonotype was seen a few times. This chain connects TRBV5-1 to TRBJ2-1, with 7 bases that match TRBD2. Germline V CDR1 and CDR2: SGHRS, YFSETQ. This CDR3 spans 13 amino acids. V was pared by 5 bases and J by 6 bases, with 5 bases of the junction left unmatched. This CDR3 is CASSSSGLNEQFF. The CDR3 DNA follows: TGCGCCAGCAGTTCTAGCGGACTCAATGAGCAGTTCTTC.

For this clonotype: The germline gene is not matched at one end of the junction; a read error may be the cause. For the CDR3, the DNA is TGTGCCAGCAGCCAAACCGGGACTAGCGGATCCCAAGGGGAGATCCAGTACTTC. As protein: CASSQTGTSGSQGEIQYF. V and J are TRBV4-2 and TRBJ2-5; 11 nucleotides align to TRBD2. This CDR3 spans 18 amino acids. CDR1 and CDR2 (germline): LGHNA, YNFKEQ.

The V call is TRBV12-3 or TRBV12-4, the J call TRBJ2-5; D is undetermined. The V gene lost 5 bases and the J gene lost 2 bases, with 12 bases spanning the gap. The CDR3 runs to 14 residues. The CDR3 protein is CASSTAGVQETQYF. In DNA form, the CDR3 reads TGTGCCAGCAGTACGGCAGGAGTGCAAGAGACCCAGTACTTC.

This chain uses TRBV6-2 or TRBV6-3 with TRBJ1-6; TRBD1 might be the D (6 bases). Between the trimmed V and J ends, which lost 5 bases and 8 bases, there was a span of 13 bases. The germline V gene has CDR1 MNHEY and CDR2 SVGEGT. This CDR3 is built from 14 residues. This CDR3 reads CASSHRDTDSPLHF. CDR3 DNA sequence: TGTGCCAGCAGTCACCGGGACACGGATTCACCCCTCCACTTT.

CDR3 loop: CASSVRSQGGETQYF. CDR3 nucleotides: TGTGCCAGCAGCGTAAGGTCGCAGGGCGGGGAGACCCAGTACTTC. The V and J genes are TRBV9 and TRBJ2-5; either TRBD1 or TRBD2 may supply D (5 bases each). The CDR3 length is 15 residues. V was cut by 1 base and J by 5 bases, with 15 bases left in between. From germline, CDR1 is SGDLS and CDR2 YYNGEE.

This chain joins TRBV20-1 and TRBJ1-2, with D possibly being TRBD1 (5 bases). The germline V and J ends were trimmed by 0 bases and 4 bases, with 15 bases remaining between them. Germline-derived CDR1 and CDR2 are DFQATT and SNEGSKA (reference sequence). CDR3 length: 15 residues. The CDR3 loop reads CSARELLEGPYGYTF. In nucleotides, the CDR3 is TGCAGTGCTAGAGAGTTGCTGGAGGGGCCCTATGGCTACACCTTC.

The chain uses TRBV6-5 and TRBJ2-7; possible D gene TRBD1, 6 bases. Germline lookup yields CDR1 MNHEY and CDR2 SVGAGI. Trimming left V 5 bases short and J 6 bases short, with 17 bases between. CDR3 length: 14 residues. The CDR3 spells CASSLDRSPREQYF. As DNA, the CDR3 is TGTGCCAGCAGTCTCGACAGGTCCCCTCGCGAGCAGTACTTC.

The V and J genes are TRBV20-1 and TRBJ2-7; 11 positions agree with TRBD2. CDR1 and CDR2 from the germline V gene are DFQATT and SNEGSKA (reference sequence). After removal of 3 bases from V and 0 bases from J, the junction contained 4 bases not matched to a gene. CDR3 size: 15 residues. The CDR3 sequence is CSARASGGLSYEQYF. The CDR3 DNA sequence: TGCAGTGCTAGGGCTAGCGGGGGGCTCTCCTACGAGCAGTACTTC.

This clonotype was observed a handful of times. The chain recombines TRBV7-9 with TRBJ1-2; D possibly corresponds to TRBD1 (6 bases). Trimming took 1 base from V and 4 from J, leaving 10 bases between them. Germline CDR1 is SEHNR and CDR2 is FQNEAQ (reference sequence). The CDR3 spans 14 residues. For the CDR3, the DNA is TGTGCCAGCAGCTTAGGTGTCAGGGGCTATGGCTACACCTTC. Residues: CASSLGVRGYGYTF.

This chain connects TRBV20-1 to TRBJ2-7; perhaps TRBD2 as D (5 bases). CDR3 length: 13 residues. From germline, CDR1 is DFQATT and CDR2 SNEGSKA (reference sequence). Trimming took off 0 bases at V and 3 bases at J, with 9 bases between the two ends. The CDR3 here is CSARDHRGYEQYF. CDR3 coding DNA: TGCAGTGCTAGAGATCACCGGGGCTACGAGCAGTACTTC.

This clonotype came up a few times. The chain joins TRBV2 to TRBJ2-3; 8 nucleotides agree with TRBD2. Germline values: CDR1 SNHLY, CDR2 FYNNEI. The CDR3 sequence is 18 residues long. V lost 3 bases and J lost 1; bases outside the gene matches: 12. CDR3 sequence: CASSDGGREVRGTDTQYF. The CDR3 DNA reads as TGTGCCAGCAGTGATGGTGGGCGGGAGGTTCGTGGCACAGATACGCAGTATTTT.

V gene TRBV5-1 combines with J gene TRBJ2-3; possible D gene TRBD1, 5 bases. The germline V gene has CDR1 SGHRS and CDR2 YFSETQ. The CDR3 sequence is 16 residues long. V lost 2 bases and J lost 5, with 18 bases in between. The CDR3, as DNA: TGCGCCAGCAGCTTAGGACACGGCCGGCTGGGAGATACGCAGTATTTT. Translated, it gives CASSLGHGRLGDTQYF.

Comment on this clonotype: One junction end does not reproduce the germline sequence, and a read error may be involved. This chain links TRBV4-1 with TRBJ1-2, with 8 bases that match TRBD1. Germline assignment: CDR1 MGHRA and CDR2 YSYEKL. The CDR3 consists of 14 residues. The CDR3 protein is CASTQGEDRVSYTF. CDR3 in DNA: TGCGCCAGCACCCAAGGAGAGGACAGGGTGAGCTACACCTTC.

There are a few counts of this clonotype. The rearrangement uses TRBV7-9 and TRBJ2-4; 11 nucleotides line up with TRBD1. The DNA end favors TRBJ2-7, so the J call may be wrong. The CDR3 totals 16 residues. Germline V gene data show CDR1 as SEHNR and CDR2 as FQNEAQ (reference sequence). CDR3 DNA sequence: TGTGCCAGCAGCTTCGGACAGGGGGCTTCCGGGAACGAGCAGTACTTC. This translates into CASSFGQGASGNEQYF.

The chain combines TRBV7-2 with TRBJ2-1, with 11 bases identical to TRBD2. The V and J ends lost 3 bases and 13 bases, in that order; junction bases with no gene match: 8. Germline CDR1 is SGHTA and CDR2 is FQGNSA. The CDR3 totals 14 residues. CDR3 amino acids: CASSFLAGGHGQFF. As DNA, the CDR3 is TGTGCCAGCAGCTTCCTAGCGGGAGGTCATGGACAGTTCTTC.